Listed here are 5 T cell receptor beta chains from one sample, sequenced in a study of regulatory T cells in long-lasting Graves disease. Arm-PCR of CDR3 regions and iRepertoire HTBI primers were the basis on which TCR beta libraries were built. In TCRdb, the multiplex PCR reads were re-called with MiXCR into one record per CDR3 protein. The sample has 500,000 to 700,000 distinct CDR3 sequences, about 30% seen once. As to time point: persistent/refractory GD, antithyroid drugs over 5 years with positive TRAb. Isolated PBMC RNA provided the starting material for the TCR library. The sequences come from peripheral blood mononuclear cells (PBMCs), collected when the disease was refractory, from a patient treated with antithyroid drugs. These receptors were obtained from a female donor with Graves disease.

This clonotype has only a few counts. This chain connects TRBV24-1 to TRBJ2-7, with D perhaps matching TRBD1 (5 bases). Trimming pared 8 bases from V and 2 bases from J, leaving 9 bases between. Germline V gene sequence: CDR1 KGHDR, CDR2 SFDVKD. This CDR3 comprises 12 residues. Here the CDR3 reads CATKDIAYEQYF. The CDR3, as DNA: TGTGCCACCAAGGACATTGCCTACGAGCAGTACTTC.

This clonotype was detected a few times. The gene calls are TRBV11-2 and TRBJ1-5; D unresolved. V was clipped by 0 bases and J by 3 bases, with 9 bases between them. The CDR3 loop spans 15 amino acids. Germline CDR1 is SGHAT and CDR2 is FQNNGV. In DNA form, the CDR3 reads TGTGCCAGCAGCTTAGAATCCAGCCTCAATCAGCCCCAGCATTTT. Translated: CASSLESSLNQPQHF.

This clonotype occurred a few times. This CDR3 reads CASRMSGGSTEAFF. In DNA, the CDR3 is TGTGCCAGCAGGATGTCAGGGGGAAGCACTGAAGCTTTCTTT. The rearrangement joins TRBV6-1 to TRBJ1-1; 7 bases map to TRBD1. CDR3 size: 14 residues. The V gene end was trimmed by 6 bases and the J gene end by 4 bases; junction bases not matched to a gene: 8. The germline gives CDR1 MNHNS, CDR2 SASEGT.

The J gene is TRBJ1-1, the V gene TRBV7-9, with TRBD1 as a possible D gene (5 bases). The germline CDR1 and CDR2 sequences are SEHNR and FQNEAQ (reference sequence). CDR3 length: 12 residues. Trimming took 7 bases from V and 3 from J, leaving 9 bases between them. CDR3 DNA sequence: TGTGCCAGCAAGGGAGGGGACACTGAAGCTTTCTTT. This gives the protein CASKGGDTEAFF.

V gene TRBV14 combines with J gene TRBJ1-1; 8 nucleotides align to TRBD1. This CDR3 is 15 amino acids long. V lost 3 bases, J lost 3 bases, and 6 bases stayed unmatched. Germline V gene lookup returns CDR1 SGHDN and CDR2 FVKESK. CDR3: CASSHRTGRYTEAFF. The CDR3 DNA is TGTGCCAGCAGCCATAGGACAGGGAGATACACTGAAGCTTTCTTT.